Listed below are T cell receptor beta chains from one sample, sequenced in a study of control samples from healthy donors and cancer patients. The assay was immunoSEQ multiplex PCR, and TCRdb's table has in-frame clones only and misses some. The repertoire holds approximately 83,000 clones, with approximately 95% as singletons. The sequenced sample was blood. Every receptor here comes from a woman aged 25 to 39 in good health. CDR3s include the opening cysteine and the closing phenylalanine or tryptophan. The D gene is left open where the match is weak. Part of the rows lack a size; the others show once, few, many or a class for expanded clones.

v_gene	abundance	j_gene	d_gene	CDR3nt	CDR3aa
TRBV7-2	-	TRBJ2-5	-	TGTGCCAGCAGCTCTTCCGGGGGAGGAAGAGAGACCCAGTACTTC	CASSSSGGGRETQYF
TRBV5-1	-	TRBJ2-5	TRBD1	TGCGCCAGCAACTTAGGCCGGGACAGTTCAGAGACCCAGTACTTC	CASNLGRDSSETQYF
TRBV10-1	-	TRBJ1-1	-	TGCGCCAGCAGTGAGTACAAACAGGGATTCACTGAAGCTTTCTTT	CASSEYKQGFTEAFF
TRBV21-1	-	TRBJ2-7	-	TGTGCCAGCAGCAAAGTGGCAGGGGACTACGAGCAGTACTTC	CASSKVAGDYEQYF
TRBV9	-	TRBJ2-5	-	TGTGCCAGCAGCACAGGGGGGAGGGAGTCCCCAGAGACCCAGTACTTC	CASSTGGRESPETQYF
TRBV2	-	TRBJ2-1	TRBD2	TGTGCCAGCAGTGAAGGTCGGCTAGCGGGGGGTCGAGACAATGAGCAGTTCTTC	CASSEGRLAGGRDNEQFF
TRBV27	-	TRBJ1-1	-	TGTGCCAGCACCAGGAGAGCTAACACTGAAGCTTTCTTT	CASTRRANTEAFF
TRBV11-3	-	TRBJ1-1	-	TGTGCCAGCAGCTTAGTTCCGGATGCAGCTTTCTTT	CASSLVPDAAFF
TRBV5-4	once	TRBJ2-1	TRBD2	TGTGCCAGCAGCCAGCAAATAGCGGGAGGGTACAATGAGCAGTTCTTC	CASSQQIAGGYNEQFF
TRBV6-1	-	TRBJ2-1	-	TGTGCCAGCAGTGCCCTCAAAATTCACAACCCATCGACCTACAATGAGCAGTTCTTC	CASSALKIHNPSTYNEQFF
TRBV4-1	-	TRBJ2-2	TRBD2	TGCGCCAGCAGCCAGAGAGCGGGGGGGCTAGACACCGGGGAGCTGTTTTTT	CASSQRAGGLDTGELFF
TRBV10-3	-	TRBJ2-7	-	TGTGCCATCAGGACAAGTTCCTACGAGCAGTACTTC	CAIRTSSYEQYF
TRBV15	once	TRBJ1-1	-	TGTGCCACCAGCAGACGGGGGTATGTGGGCACTGAAGCTTTCTTT	CATSRRGYVGTEAFF
TRBV7-2	-	TRBJ2-5	TRBD2	TGTGCCAGCAGCTTCGGGGGGAGGAGGGAGACCCAGTACTTC	CASSFGGRRETQYF
TRBV24-1	-	TRBJ2-7	TRBD1	TGTGCCACCAGTGGGAACGGACAGGGAGAGTACGAGCAGTACTTC	CATSGNGQGEYEQYF
TRBV19	-	TRBJ1-6	-	TGTGCCAGTACGGGCAGGAGCTCCTATAATTCACCCCTCCACTTT	CASTGRSSYNSPLHF
TRBV4-1	once	TRBJ1-3	-	TGCGCCAGCAGCCAGGTGACAGTTATTAGCACCATATATTTT	CASSQVTVISTIYF
TRBV7-9	once	TRBJ2-1	TRBD2	TGTGCCAGCAGCTGGGGGCTAGCGGGAAAAAATGAGCAGTTCTTC	CASSWGLAGKNEQFF
TRBV13	-	TRBJ1-1	-	TGTGCCAGCAGCCGAGGGTCCGACTGGGGAGCTTTCTTT	CASSRGSDWGAFF
TRBV11-1	-	TRBJ2-7	-	TGTGCCAGCAGCGCCGACGGCCTCCCCTACGAGCAGTACTTC	CASSADGLPYEQYF
TRBV6-5	-	TRBJ1-6	-	TGTGCCAGCAGTTTAGAGGGGGTTAAACGTTCACCCCTCCACTTT	CASSLEGVKRSPLHF
TRBV5-1	-	TRBJ1-1	-	TGCGCCAGCAGCTACACGACAGCCTATGAAGCTTTCTTT	CASSYTTAYEAFF
TRBV4-1	-	TRBJ2-3	-	TGCGCCAGCAGCCGAGATGGGACTAGCACAGATACGCAGTATTTT	CASSRDGTSTDTQYF
TRBV28	-	TRBJ1-4	-	TGTGCCACCACCTCGGCCACTAATGAAAAACTGTTTTTT	CATTSATNEKLFF
TRBV4-2	-	TRBJ1-1	-	TGTGCCAGCAGCCAAAGTTTCGGTGGCCGACACTACACTGAAGCTTTCTTT	CASSQSFGGRHYTEAFF
TRBV28	-	TRBJ2-7	-	TGTGCCAGCAGTTCCGGGATGCCCTCCTACGAGCAGTACTTC	CASSSGMPSYEQYF
TRBV7-8	-	TRBJ1-3	-	TGTGCCAGCAGCTCCGATGGGCTCTCTGGAAACACCATATATTTT	CASSSDGLSGNTIYF
TRBV27	-	TRBJ1-3	TRBD1	TGTGCCAGCAGTTTAACAGGGGGCCCTGGAAACACCATATATTTT	CASSLTGGPGNTIYF
TRBV29-1	-	TRBJ1-2	TRBD1	TGCAGCGTCGGGACAGGGCTGTATCCTAACTATGGCTACACCTTC	CSVGTGLYPNYGYTF
TRBV6-6	-	TRBJ1-2	-	TGTGCCAGCAGTTTGTTATTGACTAACTATGGCTACACCTTC	CASSLLLTNYGYTF
TRBV24-1	-	TRBJ2-3	TRBD1	TGTGCCACCCAGCCGGGACAGGGGATCGCAGATACGCAGTATTTT	CATQPGQGIADTQYF
TRBV7-2	-	TRBJ2-1	-	TGTGCCAGCAGCTCCTGGGGAGTGACGAATGAGCAGTTCTTC	CASSSWGVTNEQFF
TRBV10-3	few	TRBJ2-7	-	TGTGCCATCAGGCAAACCTACGAGCAGTACTTC	CAIRQTYEQYF
TRBV5-1	-	TRBJ2-7	TRBD1	TGCGCCAGCAGCTTGGGTCTGGGGACAGGTGACGAGCAGTACTTC	CASSLGLGTGDEQYF
TRBV9	-	TRBJ1-6	TRBD1	TGTGCCAGCAGCGTAGGAAGGACAGGAAATTCACCCCTCCACTTT	CASSVGRTGNSPLHF
TRBV11-2	-	TRBJ2-7	-	TGTGCCAGCAGCTTAGGTCTTGACAATAACGAGCAGTACTTC	CASSLGLDNNEQYF
TRBV15	-	TRBJ2-1	-	TGTGCCACCAGCAAGGAGGTCGAGACAGGTTTTGTCAATGAGCAGTTCTTC	CATSKEVETGFVNEQFF
TRBV27	-	TRBJ2-1	-	TGTGCCAGCAGTTTCGGGGCGGATGAGCAGTTCTTC	CASSFGADEQFF
TRBV11-3	-	TRBJ2-7	-	TGTGCCAGCAGCTTTTATGACAGCGACCAACCCTACGAGCAGTACTTC	CASSFYDSDQPYEQYF
TRBV5-1	-	TRBJ2-2	-	TGCGCCAGCGGAGACGGGGAGCTGTTTTTT	CASGDGELFF
TRBV29-1	-	TRBJ2-1	TRBD1	TGCAGCGTTGAAGGGAGGGGGACAGGGGTCAATGAGCAGTTCTTC	CSVEGRGTGVNEQFF
TRBV10-3	once	TRBJ1-1	-	TGTGCCATCAGCGCAGGGGACACTGAAGCTTTCTTT	CAISAGDTEAFF
TRBV7-2	-	TRBJ2-7	-	TGTGCCAGCAGTCCTACCTACAGGGACGGATACGAGCAGTACTTC	CASSPTYRDGYEQYF
TRBV19	-	TRBJ1-5	-	TGTGCCAGTAATCGAAGGGGGTCCGATCAGCCCCAGCATTTT	CASNRRGSDQPQHF
TRBV6-5	-	TRBJ1-1	TRBD1	TGTGCCAGCAGTAAACACGGACAGGTGAACACTGAAGCTTTCTTT	CASSKHGQVNTEAFF
TRBV10-3	-	TRBJ2-2	TRBD1	TGTGCCATCAGTGGACAGGGGGAGGCCGGGGAGCTGTTTTTT	CAISGQGEAGELFF
TRBV2	once	TRBJ1-2	TRBD1	TGTGCCAGTTCTCACCGGGACAGGGAAGATGGCTACACCTTC	CASSHRDREDGYTF
TRBV30	once	TRBJ1-2	-	TGTGCCTGGAGCCCACGGTGTGAGGGTGGCTATGGCTACACCTTC	CAWSPRCEGGYGYTF
TRBV5-8	-	TRBJ2-3	TRBD2	TGTGCCAGCAGAACTAGCGGGACGACAGATACGCAGTATTTT	CASRTSGTTDTQYF
TRBV6-1	-	TRBJ2-5	TRBD2	TGTGCCAGCAGTGAAAGGGCTAGCGGGGGGGCCGGAGAGACCCAGTACTTC	CASSERASGGAGETQYF
TRBV29-1	-	TRBJ1-2	-	TGCAGCGATACAGGAAACTATGGCTACACCTTC	CSDTGNYGYTF
TRBV5-8	-	TRBJ2-7	-	TGTGCCAGCAGCTTGGCCGACGGCTACGAGCAGTACTTC	CASSLADGYEQYF
TRBV3-1/TRBV3-2	once	TRBJ2-3	TRBD2	TGTGCCAGCAGCCAAGGGTCGTTGACGGGGGGGCGGACAGATACGCAGTATTTT	CASSQGSLTGGRTDTQYF
TRBV5-1	-	TRBJ1-1	-	TGCGCCAGCAGCTTGTTCAGGGGGAACACTGAAGCTTTCTTT	CASSLFRGNTEAFF
TRBV28	once	TRBJ1-2	-	TGTGCCAGCAGTTTAGCTGATTCGTATGGCTACACCTTC	CASSLADSYGYTF
TRBV4-2	-	TRBJ1-2	TRBD1	TGTGCCAGCAGCCAAGAAGGGGGCGACCGGAACTATGGCTACACCTTC	CASSQEGGDRNYGYTF
TRBV7-8	-	TRBJ1-2	TRBD1	TGTGCCAGCAGCACCGGACAGGGGAGGGCTAACTATGGCTACACCTTC	CASSTGQGRANYGYTF